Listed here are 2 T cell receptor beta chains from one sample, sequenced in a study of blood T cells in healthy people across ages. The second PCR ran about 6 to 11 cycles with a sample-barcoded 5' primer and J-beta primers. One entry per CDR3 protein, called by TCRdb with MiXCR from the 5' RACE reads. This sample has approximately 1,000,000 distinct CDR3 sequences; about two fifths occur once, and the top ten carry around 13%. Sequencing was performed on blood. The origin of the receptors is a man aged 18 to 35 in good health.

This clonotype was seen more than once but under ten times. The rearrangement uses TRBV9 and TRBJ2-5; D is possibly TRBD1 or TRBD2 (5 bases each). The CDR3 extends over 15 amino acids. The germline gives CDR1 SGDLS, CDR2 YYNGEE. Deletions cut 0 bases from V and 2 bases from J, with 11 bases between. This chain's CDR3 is CASSVDGADQETQYF. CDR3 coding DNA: TGTGCCAGCAGCGTAGACGGGGCAGATCAAGAGACCCAGTACTTC.

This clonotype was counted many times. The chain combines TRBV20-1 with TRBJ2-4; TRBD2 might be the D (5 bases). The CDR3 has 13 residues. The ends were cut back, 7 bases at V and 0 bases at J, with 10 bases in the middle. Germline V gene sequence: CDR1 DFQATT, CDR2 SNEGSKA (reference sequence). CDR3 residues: CSVGRGAKNIQYF. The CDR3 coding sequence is TGCAGTGTTGGTCGGGGAGCCAAAAACATTCAGTACTTC.